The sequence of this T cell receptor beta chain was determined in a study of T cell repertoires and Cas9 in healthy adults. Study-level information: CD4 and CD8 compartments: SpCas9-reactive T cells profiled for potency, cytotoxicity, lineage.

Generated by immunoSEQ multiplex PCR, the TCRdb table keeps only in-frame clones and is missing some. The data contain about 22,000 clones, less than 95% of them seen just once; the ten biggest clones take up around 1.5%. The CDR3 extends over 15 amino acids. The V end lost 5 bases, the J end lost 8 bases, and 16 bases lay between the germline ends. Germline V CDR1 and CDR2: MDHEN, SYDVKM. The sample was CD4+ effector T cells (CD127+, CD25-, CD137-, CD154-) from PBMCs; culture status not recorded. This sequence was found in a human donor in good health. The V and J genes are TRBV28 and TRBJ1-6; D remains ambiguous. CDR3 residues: CASSPRLPQDSPLHF. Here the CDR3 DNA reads TGTGCCAGCAGTCCCCGGCTTCCCCAGGATTCACCCCTCCACTTT.